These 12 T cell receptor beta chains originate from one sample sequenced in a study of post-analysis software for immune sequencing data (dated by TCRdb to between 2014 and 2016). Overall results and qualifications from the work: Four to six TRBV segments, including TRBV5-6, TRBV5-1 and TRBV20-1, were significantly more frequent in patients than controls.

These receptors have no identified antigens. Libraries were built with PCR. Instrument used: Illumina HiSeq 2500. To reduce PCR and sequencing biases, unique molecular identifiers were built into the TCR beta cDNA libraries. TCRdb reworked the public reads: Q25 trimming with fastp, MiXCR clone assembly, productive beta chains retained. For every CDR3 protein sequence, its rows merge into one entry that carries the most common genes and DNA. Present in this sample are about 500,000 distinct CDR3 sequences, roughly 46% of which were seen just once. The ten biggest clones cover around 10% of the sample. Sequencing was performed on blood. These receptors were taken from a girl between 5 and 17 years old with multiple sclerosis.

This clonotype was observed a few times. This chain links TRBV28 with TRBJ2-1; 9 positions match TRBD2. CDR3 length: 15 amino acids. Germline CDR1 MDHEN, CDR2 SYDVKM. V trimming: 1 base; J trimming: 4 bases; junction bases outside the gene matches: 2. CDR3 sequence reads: CASSLSLAGYNEQFF. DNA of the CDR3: TGTGCCAGCAGTTTATCCCTAGCGGGGTACAATGAGCAGTTCTTC.

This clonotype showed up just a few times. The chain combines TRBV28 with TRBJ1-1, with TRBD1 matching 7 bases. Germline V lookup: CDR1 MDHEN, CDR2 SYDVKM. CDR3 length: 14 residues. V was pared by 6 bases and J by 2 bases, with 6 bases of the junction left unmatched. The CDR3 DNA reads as TGTGCCAGCAGCCGCTGGACAGGCAACACTGAAGCTTTCTTT. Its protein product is CASSRWTGNTEAFF.

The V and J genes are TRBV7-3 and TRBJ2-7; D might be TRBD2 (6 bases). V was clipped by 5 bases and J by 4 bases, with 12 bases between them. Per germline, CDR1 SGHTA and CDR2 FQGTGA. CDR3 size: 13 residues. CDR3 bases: TGTGCCAGCAGCACGGGAGAGGGTTACGAGCAGTACTTC. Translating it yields CASSTGEGYEQYF. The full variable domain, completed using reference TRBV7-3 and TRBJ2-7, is GAGVSQTPSNKVTEKGKYVELRCDPISGHTALYWYRQSLGQGPEFLIYFQGTGAADDSGLPNDRFFAVRPEGSVSTLKIQRTERGDSAVYLCASSTGEGYEQYFGPGTRLTVT.

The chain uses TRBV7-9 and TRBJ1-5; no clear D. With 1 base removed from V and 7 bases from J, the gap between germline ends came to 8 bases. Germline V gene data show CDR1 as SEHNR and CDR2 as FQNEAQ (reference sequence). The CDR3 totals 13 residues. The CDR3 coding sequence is TGTGCCAGCAGCTTAGGGTTAGAACAGCCCCAGCATTTT. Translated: CASSLGLEQPQHF.

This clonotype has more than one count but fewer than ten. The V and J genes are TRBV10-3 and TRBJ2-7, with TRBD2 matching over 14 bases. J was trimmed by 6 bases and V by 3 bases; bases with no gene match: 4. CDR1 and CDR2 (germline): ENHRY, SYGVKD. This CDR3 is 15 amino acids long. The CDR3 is CAISEGTSGRSEQYF. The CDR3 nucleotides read TGTGCCATCAGTGAAGGGACTAGCGGGAGAAGCGAGCAGTACTTC.

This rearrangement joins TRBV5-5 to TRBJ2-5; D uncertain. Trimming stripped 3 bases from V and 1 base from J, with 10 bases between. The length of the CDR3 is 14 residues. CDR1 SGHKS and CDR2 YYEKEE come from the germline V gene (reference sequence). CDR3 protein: CASSSTLRQETQYF. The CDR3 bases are TGTGCCAGCAGCTCGACCCTGCGCCAAGAGACCCAGTACTTC.

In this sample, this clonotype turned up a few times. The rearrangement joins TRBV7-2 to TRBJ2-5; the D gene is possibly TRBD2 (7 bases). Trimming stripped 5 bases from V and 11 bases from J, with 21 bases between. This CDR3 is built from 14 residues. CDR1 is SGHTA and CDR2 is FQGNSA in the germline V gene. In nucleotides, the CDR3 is TGTGCCAGCAGCCCGAGGACTAGTAGGGGGGAGCAGTACTTC. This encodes CASSPRTSRGEQYF.

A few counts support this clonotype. CDR3 sequence: CSANTLAGTYNEQFF. CDR3 DNA sequence: TGCAGTGCTAATACCCTAGCGGGTACCTACAATGAGCAGTTCTTC. The chain links TRBV20-1 to TRBJ2-1; 8 bases are shared with TRBD2. The CDR3 is made up of 15 amino acids. Trimming removed 4 bases from V and 2 bases from J; junction bases left unmatched: 7. CDR1 is DFQATT and CDR2 is SNEGSKA in the germline V gene (reference sequence).

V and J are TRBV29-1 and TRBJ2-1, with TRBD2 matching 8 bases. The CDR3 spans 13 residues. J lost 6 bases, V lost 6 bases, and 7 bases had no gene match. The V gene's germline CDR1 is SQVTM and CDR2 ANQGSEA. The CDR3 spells CSVERELPNEQFF. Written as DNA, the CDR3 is TGCAGCGTGGAGCGGGAGCTACCCAATGAGCAGTTCTTC.

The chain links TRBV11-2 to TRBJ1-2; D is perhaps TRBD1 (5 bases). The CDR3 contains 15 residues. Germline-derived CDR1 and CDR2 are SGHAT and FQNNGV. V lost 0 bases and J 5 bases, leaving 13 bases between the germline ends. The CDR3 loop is CASSLDRGRGYGYTF. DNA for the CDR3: TGTGCCAGCAGCTTAGACCGGGGGAGGGGATATGGCTACACCTTC.

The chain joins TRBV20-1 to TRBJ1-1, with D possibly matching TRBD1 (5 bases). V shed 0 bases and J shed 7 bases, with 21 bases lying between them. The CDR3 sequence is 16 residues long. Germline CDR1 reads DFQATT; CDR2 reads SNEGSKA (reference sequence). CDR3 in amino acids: CSARDTTTGGSSEAFF. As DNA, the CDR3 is TGCAGTGCTAGAGATACAACGACGGGGGGAAGTAGTGAAGCTTTCTTT.

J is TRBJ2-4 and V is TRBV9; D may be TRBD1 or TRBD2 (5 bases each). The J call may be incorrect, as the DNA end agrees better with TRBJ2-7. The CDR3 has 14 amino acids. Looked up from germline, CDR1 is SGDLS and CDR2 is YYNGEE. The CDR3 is CASSVGDVAYEQYF. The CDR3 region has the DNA TGTGCCAGCAGCGTAGGGGACGTAGCCTACGAGCAGTACTTC.